One and the same sample provided the 27 T cell receptor beta chains below, sequenced in a study of blood T cell repertoires in COVID-19. The method was immunoSEQ multiplex PCR; TCRdb's version includes in-frame clones alone and lacks a portion of them. The sample carries 200,000 to 300,000 clones, approximately 83% recorded once. Sequenced material: peripheral blood. The receptors were sampled from a woman in her thirties who had recovered from COVID-19.

This clone occurred a few times. The chain combines TRBV3-1 (or the pseudogene TRBV3-2) with TRBJ2-7, with a tentative D call TRBD1 (5 bases). CDR3 length: 13 residues. Germline V gene lookup returns CDR1 LGHDT and CDR2 YNNKEL (reference sequence). Trimming took 4 bases from V and 4 from J, leaving 11 bases between them. The CDR3 DNA reads as TGTGCCAGCAGCCCCTCAGGGCCTTACGAGCAGTACTTC. This gives the protein CASSPSGPYEQYF.

This chain uses TRBV5-1 with TRBJ1-1, with 7 bases that match TRBD1. Trimming took 2 bases from V and 1 from J; bases not matched to a gene: 5. The CDR3 is 15 residues long. Germline V gene sequence: CDR1 SGHRS, CDR2 YFSETQ. CDR3 sequence reads: CASSFWGQQNTEAFF. The DNA for the CDR3 is TGCGCCAGCAGCTTCTGGGGACAGCAGAACACTGAAGCTTTCTTT.

This chain connects TRBV18 to TRBJ2-3, with 7 bases lining up with TRBD1. The trim removed 7 bases at V and 2 bases at J, leaving 6 bases unmatched. Germline-derived CDR1 and CDR2 are KGHSH and LQKENI. The CDR3 has 14 amino acids. The CDR3 loop is CASCLDRTTDTQYF. The DNA for the CDR3 is TGTGCCAGCTGCCTGGACAGGACCACAGATACGCAGTATTTT.

This chain uses TRBV6-2 or TRBV6-3 with TRBJ2-4, with 8 nucleotides matching TRBD2. The CDR3 has 14 amino acids. Trimming at V came to 7 bases and at J to 9 bases, leaving 11 bases not matched to a gene. Germline V gene data show CDR1 as MNHEY and CDR2 as SVGEGT. The CDR3 DNA sequence: TGTGCCAGCACCCCAACAGGGAGCGGGGGCATTCAGTACTTC. Residues: CASTPTGSGGIQYF.

J is TRBJ2-1 and V is TRBV6-6; D perhaps matches TRBD1 (5 bases). CDR1 MNHNY and CDR2 SVGAGI come from the germline V gene (reference sequence). This CDR3 has 14 amino acids. V lost 10 bases to trimming and J lost 0 bases, with 13 bases between them. Here the CDR3 reads CAIIDDSSYNEQFF. In DNA form, the CDR3 reads TGTGCCATCATCGACGACAGCTCCTACAATGAGCAGTTCTTC.

This rearrangement joins TRBV5-5 to TRBJ2-4, with D possibly being TRBD2 (5 bases). The V end lost 7 bases, the J end lost 8 bases, and 28 bases lay between the germline ends. CDR1 SGHKS and CDR2 YYEKEE come from the germline V gene (reference sequence). The length of the CDR3 is 17 residues. CDR3 region: CASGLPGSLIRGDIQYF. The CDR3 DNA reads as TGTGCCAGCGGCCTCCCGGGTTCCTTGATCCGGGGTGACATTCAGTACTTC.

Points on this clone: Mismatch with germline at one junction end may stem from a read error. The chain uses TRBV19 and TRBJ1-5, with D uncertain. This CDR3 contains 14 residues. CDR1 is LNHDA, CDR2 SQIVND, per germline (reference sequence). CDR3 sequence reads: CASSEPDSNPPQHF. The CDR3 bases are TGTGCCAGTAGTGAACCGGACTCCAATCCGCCCCAGCATTTT.

This rearrangement joins TRBV5-6 to TRBJ1-3; D is ambiguous. This CDR3 region has 15 residues. V gave up 0 bases and J gave up 0 bases, with 7 bases separating them. Germline CDR1 is SGHDT and CDR2 is YYEEEE. CDR3 DNA sequence: TGTGCCAGCAGCTTGGATCCAGGCTCTGGAAACACCATATATTTT. Protein: CASSLDPGSGNTIYF. Together with reference TRBV5-6 and TRBJ1-3, the CDR3 gives the full variable domain: DAGVTQSPTHLIKTRGQQVTLRCSPKSGHDTVSWYQQALGQGPQFIFQYYEEEERQRGNFPDRFSGHQFPNYSSELNVNALLLGDSALYLCASSLDPGSGNTIYFGEGSWLTVV.

The chain uses TRBV5-1 and TRBJ2-5; possibly TRBD2 for D (5 bases). The ends were cut back, 4 bases at V and 2 bases at J, with 15 bases in the middle. Germline CDR1 is SGHRS and CDR2 is YFSETQ. The CDR3 loop spans 15 amino acids. CDR3 sequence: CASSAQGGYQETQYF. The CDR3 nucleotides are TGCGCCAGCAGCGCGCAAGGAGGTTATCAAGAGACCCAGTACTTC.

This clone has just one count. The chain employs TRBV19 and TRBJ2-2, with a tentative D call TRBD1 (5 bases). V dropped 4 bases and J dropped 3 bases, with 12 bases sitting between them. The CDR3 loop spans 15 amino acids. Germline V lookup: CDR1 LNHDA, CDR2 SQIVND (reference sequence). CDR3 DNA: TGTGCCAGTAGTACAGGGCGAAGGGACACCGGGGAGCTGTTTTTT. Amino acid sequence: CASSTGRRDTGELFF.

The chain employs TRBV5-5 and TRBJ1-4; D is unclear. The germline V and J ends were trimmed by 3 bases and 7 bases, with 16 bases remaining between them. CDR3 length: 15 amino acids. CDR1 is SGHKS and CDR2 is YYEKEE in the germline V gene (reference sequence). DNA of the CDR3: TGTGCCAGCAGCTCAAACCCGGGGAGTGGTGAAAAACTGTTTTTT. Residues: CASSSNPGSGEKLFF.

The J gene is TRBJ1-5, the V gene TRBV3-1 (or the pseudogene TRBV3-2), with TRBD1 as a possible D gene (6 bases). Germline assignment: CDR1 LGHDT and CDR2 YNNKEL (reference sequence). Trimming removed 4 bases at V and 6 bases at J, with 13 bases between. The CDR3 runs to 14 residues. The CDR3 loop reads CASSLRQGTQPQHF. CDR3 nucleotide sequence: TGTGCCAGCAGCCTTCGGCAGGGGACTCAGCCCCAGCATTTT.

The chain employs TRBV19 and TRBJ2-7; the match to TRBD2 covers 10 bases. The CDR3 runs to 14 residues. CDR1 LNHDA and CDR2 SQIVND come from the germline V gene (reference sequence). With 2 bases clipped from V and 6 bases from J, the junction kept 4 bases outside the gene matches. CDR3 coding DNA: TGTGCCAGTAGTATACCGGGACTAGCGACCGAGCAGTACTTC. Translation: CASSIPGLATEQYF. Full variable domain (outside the CDR3, taken from reference TRBV19 and TRBJ2-7): DGGITQSPKYLFRKEGQNVTLSCEQNLNHDAMYWYRQDPGQGLRLIYYSQIVNDFQKGDIAEGYSVSREKKESFPLTVTSAQKNPTAFYLCASSIPGLATEQYFGPGTRLTVT.

The rearrangement joins TRBV19 to TRBJ2-7, with 9 bases identical to TRBD2. Unmatched junction bases numbered 9, after V lost 5 bases and J lost 4 bases. CDR1 is LNHDA and CDR2 is SQIVND in the germline V gene (reference sequence). The length of the CDR3 is 15 residues. The CDR3 sequence is CASSAGGAGGYEQYF. The CDR3 bases are TGTGCCAGTAGTGCCGGAGGAGCGGGGGGTTACGAGCAGTACTTC.

The chain recombines TRBV7-2 with TRBJ2-3; D ambiguous. In germline, CDR1 is SGHTA, CDR2 FQGNSA. The CDR3 runs to 16 residues. V lost 2 bases to trimming and J lost 4 bases, with 16 bases between them. For the CDR3, the DNA is TGTGCCAGCAGCTTATTAGTCGCCGCTAACTCAGATACGCAGTATTTT. It specifies CASSLLVAANSDTQYF.

Comments on this clone: Other DNA sequences of this sample code for an identical CDR3. The rearrangement joins TRBV2 to TRBJ2-2; D call uncertain. This CDR3 spans 15 amino acids. The ends were cut back, 1 base at V and 0 bases at J, with 6 bases in the middle. Germline CDR1 SNHLY, CDR2 FYNNEI. The CDR3 loop is CASSEGLANTGELFF. CDR3 coding DNA: TGTGCCAGCAGTGAAGGGCTAGCGAACACCGGGGAGCTGTTTTTT.

The V and J genes are TRBV25-1 and TRBJ2-7; 7 nucleotides align to TRBD1. V shed 7 bases, J shed 3 bases, and the junction held 6 bases outside the gene matches. Germline V gene sequence: CDR1 MGHDK, CDR2 SYGVNS. CDR3 length: 13 residues. DNA for the CDR3: TGTGCCAGCACCCGACAGGGTGTCTACGAGCAGTACTTC. Protein product: CASTRQGVYEQYF.

The chain recombines TRBV20-1 with TRBJ2-3; possibly TRBD2 for D (6 bases). The V gene's germline CDR1 is DFQATT and CDR2 SNEGSKA (reference sequence). The CDR3 covers 11 residues. V was trimmed by 6 bases and J by 6 bases, leaving 10 bases between them. The DNA for the CDR3 is TGCAGTGCGCTCCGGGGGGATACGCAGTATTTT. Amino acid sequence: CSALRGDTQYF.

The V and J genes are TRBV19 and TRBJ2-3, with 7 positions matching TRBD2. Germline V CDR1 and CDR2: LNHDA, SQIVND (reference sequence). V shed 7 bases, J shed 3 bases, and the junction held 7 bases outside the gene matches. There are 14 residues in the CDR3. The CDR3 region is CASTTGEGTDTQYF. The CDR3 coding sequence is TGTGCCAGTACTACGGGGGAGGGTACAGATACGCAGTATTTT.

V is TRBV6-2 or TRBV6-3 and J is TRBJ1-5; 7 nucleotides match TRBD1. The V gene end was trimmed by 6 bases and the J gene end by 7 bases; junction bases not matched to a gene: 6. The CDR3 loop spans 13 amino acids. The germline gives CDR1 MNHEY, CDR2 SVGEGT. CDR3: CASSGQAEQPQHF. The CDR3 DNA reads TGTGCCAGCAGCGGACAGGCTGAACAGCCCCAGCATTTT.

This chain links TRBV6-5 with TRBJ2-3; maybe TRBD1 (6 bases). Germline values: CDR1 MNHEY, CDR2 SVGAGI. The CDR3 extends over 15 amino acids. The V gene lost 6 bases and the J gene lost 6 bases, with 19 bases spanning the gap. The DNA of the CDR3 is TGTGCCAGCAGACGTCAGCAGGGGTCGGTGGATACGCAGTATTTT. Its protein product is CASRRQQGSVDTQYF.

J is TRBJ1-6 and V is TRBV27; 8 bases are a match to TRBD1. The CDR3 contains 13 residues. Losses at the gene ends were 5 bases for V and 10 bases for J; bases not matched to a gene: 4. Germline CDR1 MNHEY, CDR2 SMNVEV (reference sequence). CDR3 region: CASSDRGQSPLHF. The CDR3 nucleotides read TGTGCCAGCAGTGACAGGGGCCAGTCACCCCTCCACTTT.

The gene calls are TRBV10-1 and TRBJ1-3; D is undetermined. This CDR3 is built from 13 residues. Trimming took 4 bases from V and 3 from J, leaving 7 bases between them. Germline V lookup: CDR1 WNHNN, CDR2 SYGVQD (reference sequence). The CDR3 sequence is CASSARHGNTIYF. The DNA for the CDR3 is TGCGCCAGCAGTGCGAGGCATGGAAACACCATATATTTT.

Notes on this clone: The same CDR3 can be traced to other DNA sequences in this sample. The V and J genes are TRBV9 and TRBJ2-5, with D maybe TRBD2 (6 bases). Germline V lookup: CDR1 SGDLS, CDR2 YYNGEE. The CDR3 is made up of 15 amino acids. Trimming removed 8 bases from V and 1 base from J, with 18 bases in between. The CDR3 region is CASSIRDWPQETQYF. CDR3 DNA: TGTGCCAGTAGCATCCGGGACTGGCCCCAAGAGACCCAGTACTTC.

This clone showed up just once. V usage is TRBV6-1 and J usage is TRBJ2-3, with a tentative D call TRBD2 (5 bases). Germline V gives CDR1 MNHNS, CDR2 SASEGT. This CDR3 contains 15 residues. V lost 3 bases and J lost 4, with 14 bases in between. The CDR3 region has the DNA TGTGCCAGCAGTGAGGAGGAAGGGCGGCCAGATACGCAGTATTTT. It codes for CASSEEEGRPDTQYF.

The CDR3 sequence is CASSDWEASLRDEAFF. Written as DNA, the CDR3 is TGCGCCAGCAGTGACTGGGAGGCGAGCTTGAGGGATGAAGCTTTCTTT. The chain has TRBV10-2 and TRBJ1-1; D remains ambiguous. CDR1 and CDR2 (germline): WSHSY, SAAADI. Trimming stripped 3 bases from V and 7 bases from J, with 21 bases between. CDR3 length: 16 amino acids.

The chain uses TRBV12-3 or TRBV12-4 and TRBJ2-1; a possible D gene is TRBD1 (6 bases). This CDR3 is built from 13 residues. V lost 6 bases and J lost 8, with 14 bases in between. In nucleotides, the CDR3 is TGTGCCAGCAGAGTAACAGGGAGCGATGAGCAGTTCTTC. This encodes CASRVTGSDEQFF.